What follows describes a single T cell receptor (beta chain). V was pared by 5 bases and J by 7 bases, with 14 bases between. This CDR3 comprises 13 residues. Germline CDR1 reads KGHSH; CDR2 reads LQKENI. These data come from a study of shared clonotypes between healthy human individuals. In the naive CD8 group, cells lacked CD45RO and were positively selected for CCR7, so terminally differentiated effector memory CD45RA+ cells were left out. Each subset's genomic DNA was split evenly across several immunoSEQ plates. Replicate PCRs from sorted subsets contained about 200 ng DNA, which is around 30,000 T cell genomes. The repertoire was sequenced with immunoSEQ multiplex PCR; TCRdb's copy has only in-frame clones and lacks some. The table has millions of clones, about 95% seen once.

This receptor was taken from a man between 18 and 35 years old in good health. The chain uses TRBV18 and TRBJ1-1; D unresolved. Specimen: naive CD8+ T cells sorted from blood. The CDR3: CASSAAGWNEAFF. The CDR3 bases are TGTGCCAGCTCAGCCGCGGGGTGGAATGAAGCTTTCTTT. Looking up the rest from reference TRBV18 and TRBJ1-1 gives the full variable domain: NAGVMQNPRHLVRRRGQEARLRCSPMKGHSHVYWYRQLPEEGLKFMVYLQKENIIDESGMPKERFSAEFPKEGPSILRIQQVVRGDSAAYFCASSAAGWNEAFFGQGTRLTVV.